Listed below are T cell receptor beta chains from one sample, sequenced in a study of early T cells in non-severe SARS-CoV-2 infection. From the 5' RACE reads, TCRdb called clonotypes with MiXCR, one entry per CDR3 protein. The sample includes approximately 77,000 distinct CDR3 sequences, roughly 12% of them seen just once. Sequencing was done on a sample of whole blood. The receptor set was obtained from an adult who was a healthcare worker with PCR-confirmed SARS-CoV-2 infection or an uninfected control (not recorded which). Each CDR3 is given with its conserved first and last residue. The D gene is left open where the match is weak. For some rows the clone size is stated as once, few or many, or as a class when expanded; others skip it.

clone size	D gene	V gene	J gene	CDR3 length	CDR3 protein	CDR3 DNA
many	TRBD2	TRBV27	TRBJ2-1	15	CASSSGGSGYNEQFF	TGTGCCAGCAGTTCCGGCGGGAGTGGGTACAATGAGCAGTTCTTC
NA	NA	TRBV7-2	TRBJ2-7	12	CASSWPSYEQYF	TGTGCCAGCAGCTGGCCCTCCTACGAGCAGTACTTC
NA	TRBD2	TRBV20-1	TRBJ2-4	15	CSARRTSGRGDIQYF	TGCAGTGCTAGGCGGACTAGCGGGAGAGGGGACATTCAGTACTTC
many	TRBD1	TRBV6-5	TRBJ1-2	15	CASSYYGGRGYGYTF	TGTGCCAGCAGTTACTACGGGGGCAGGGGGTATGGCTACACCTTC
few	NA	TRBV9	TRBJ2-6	16	CASSVVQGSGANVLTF	TGTGCCAGCAGCGTAGTCCAGGGCTCTGGGGCCAACGTCCTGACTTTC
few	TRBD2	TRBV7-2	TRBJ2-1	14	CASSWVAGGNEQFF	TGTGCCAGCAGCTGGGTAGCGGGAGGGAATGAGCAGTTCTTC
few	NA	TRBV29-1	TRBJ2-3	13	CSVASVSADTQYF	TGCAGCGTCGCCTCGGTAAGCGCAGATACGCAGTATTTT
NA	NA	TRBV29-1	TRBJ1-1	12	CSVGQMNTEAFF	TGCAGCGTCGGACAGATGAACACTGAAGCTTTCTTT
NA	NA	TRBV29-1	TRBJ2-5	10	CSVLQETQYF	TGCAGCGTCCTTCAAGAGACCCAGTACTTC
NA	NA	TRBV7-2	TRBJ2-5	14	CASSLKGPPETQYF	TGTGCCAGCAGCTTAAAAGGGCCTCCGGAGACCCAGTACTTC